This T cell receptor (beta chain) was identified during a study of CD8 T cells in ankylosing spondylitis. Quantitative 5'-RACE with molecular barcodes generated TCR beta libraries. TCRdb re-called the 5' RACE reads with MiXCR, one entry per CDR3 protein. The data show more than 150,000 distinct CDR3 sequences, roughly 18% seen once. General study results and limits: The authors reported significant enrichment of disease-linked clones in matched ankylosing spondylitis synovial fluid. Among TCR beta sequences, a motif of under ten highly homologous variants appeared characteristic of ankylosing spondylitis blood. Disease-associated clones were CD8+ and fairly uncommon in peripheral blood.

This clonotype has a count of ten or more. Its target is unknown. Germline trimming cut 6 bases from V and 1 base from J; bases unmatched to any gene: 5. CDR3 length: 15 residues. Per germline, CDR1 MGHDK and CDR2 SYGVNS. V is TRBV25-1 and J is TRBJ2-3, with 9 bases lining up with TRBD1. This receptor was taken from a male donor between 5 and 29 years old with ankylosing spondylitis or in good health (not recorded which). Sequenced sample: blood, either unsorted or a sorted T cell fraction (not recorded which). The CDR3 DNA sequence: TGTGCCAGCAGCGCCACAGGGGGCGGCACAGATACGCAGTATTTT. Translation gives CASSATGGGTDTQYF.